This T cell receptor (beta chain) was sequenced for a study of T cell repertoires in cytomegalovirus infection. Findings of the study overall: HLA-C-restricted CMV clonotypes gave the most frequent clonotype in two of eight donors.

The V segment lost 5 bases and the J segment 10 bases; nucleotides outside the gene matches: 10. There are 13 residues in the CDR3. CDR1 is SQVTM and CDR2 is ANQGSEA in the germline V gene. Points on this clonotype: Its antigen is as yet unknown.

TCRdb independently ran MiXCR on the reads; one entry per CDR3 protein. The sample lists about 180,000 distinct CDR3 sequences, approximately 18% occurring once. The chain links TRBV29-1 to TRBJ2-1, with 8 bases identical to TRBD2. The sequence was collected from a human donor in good health (CMV status not recorded). Some clones in this sample may be carry-over from other donors' samples. Material for sequencing was CD8+ T cells from PBMCs. DNA for the CDR3: TGCAGCGTTCTAGCGGGCCGGGGTATCGAGCAGTTCTTC. Translated, it gives CSVLAGRGIEQFF.